The 23 T cell receptor beta chains listed next were all sequenced from one sample in a study of shared clonotypes between healthy human individuals. This table comes from immunoSEQ multiplex PCR, and its TCRdb copy is limited to in-frame clones, with some not included. Of hundreds of thousands of clones listed, approximately 97% are singletons. The sequencing sample was made of naive CD4+ T cells sorted from blood. Subset: CD45RA+ positively selected. These receptor sequences come from a woman aged 25-40 years in good health.

A word on this clone: Other DNA sequences within the sample encode an identical CDR3. V and J are TRBV9 and TRBJ2-2; D is unclear. Deletions cut 0 bases from V and 5 bases from J, with 5 bases between. Per germline, CDR1 SGDLS and CDR2 YYNGEE. The CDR3 is 13 residues long. CDR3 nucleotide sequence: TGTGCCAGCAGCGTAGGTAGGACCGGGGAGCTGTTTTTT. Its translation: CASSVGRTGELFF.

The chain links TRBV28 to TRBJ2-7, with TRBD2 as a possible D gene (6 bases). This CDR3 is built from 14 residues. The V end lost 1 base, the J end lost 4 bases, and 11 bases lay between the germline ends. Per the germline V gene, CDR1 is MDHEN and CDR2 is SYDVKM. CDR3 sequence reads: CASSLYQEGYEQYF. The CDR3 DNA reads as TGTGCCAGCAGTTTATACCAGGAGGGGTACGAGCAGTACTTC.

Regarding this clone: Other DNA sequences in this specimen translate into the identical CDR3. V usage is TRBV28 and J usage is TRBJ2-7, with D perhaps TRBD2 (5 bases). Germline V gene lookup returns CDR1 MDHEN and CDR2 SYDVKM. The CDR3 totals 12 residues. Trimming left V 4 bases short and J 4 bases short, with 8 bases between. CDR3 residues: CASSSGIYEQYF. The CDR3 coding sequence is TGTGCCAGCAGTTCGGGAATTTACGAGCAGTACTTC.

The chain combines TRBV19 with TRBJ2-5, with 8 bases lining up with TRBD2. This CDR3 contains 16 residues. Germline CDR1 LNHDA, CDR2 SQIVND (reference sequence). J gave up 3 bases and V 5 bases, and 11 bases lay outside the gene matches. CDR3 protein: CASSSFGAGGKETQYF. The CDR3, as DNA: TGTGCCAGTAGTTCCTTCGGCGCGGGGGGAAAAGAGACCCAGTACTTC.

This chain connects TRBV20-1 to TRBJ1-1; the D is unclear. The CDR3 covers 11 residues. The V end was cut by 3 bases, the J end by 11 bases, with 13 bases between. Germline V gives CDR1 DFQATT, CDR2 SNEGSKA (reference sequence). CDR3 nucleotide sequence: TGCAGTGCTAGGTTACTCCTACCGGCTTTCTTT. This translates into CSARLLLPAFF.

This chain uses TRBV28 with TRBJ2-7; tentatively, D is TRBD1 (6 bases). V gave up 4 bases and J gave up 5 bases, with 15 bases separating them. CDR3 length equals 14 residues. Germline CDR1 reads MDHEN; CDR2 reads SYDVKM. CDR3: CASSSGQIIDEQYF. The CDR3, as DNA: TGTGCCAGCAGTTCCGGACAGATTATTGACGAGCAGTACTTC.

The chain is built from TRBV5-1 and TRBJ2-7; possibly TRBD1 for D (5 bases). Germline CDR1 SGHRS, CDR2 YFSETQ. Trimming removed 4 bases from V and 0 bases from J, with 14 bases in between. The CDR3 has 15 amino acids. The CDR3 protein is CASSPGHISSYEQYF. The CDR3 DNA reads as TGCGCCAGCAGCCCAGGACACATCAGCTCCTACGAGCAGTACTTC.

This sequence joins TRBV29-1 and TRBJ2-3; 13 positions match TRBD2. Germline values: CDR1 SQVTM, CDR2 ANQGSEA. CDR3 length: 18 residues. V shed 0 bases, J shed 3 bases, and the junction held 9 bases outside the gene matches. As DNA, the CDR3 is TGCAGCGTTGAAGAAGGCGCCGGACTAGCGGGAGTAACAGATACGCAGTATTTT. Its translation: CSVEEGAGLAGVTDTQYF.

The chain carries TRBV5-1 and TRBJ2-7; 8 nucleotides align to TRBD1. The CDR3 has 14 amino acids. Looked up from germline, CDR1 is SGHRS and CDR2 is YFSETQ. Unmatched junction bases numbered 5, after V lost 4 bases and J lost 2 bases. DNA for the CDR3: TGCGCCAGCAGCGTGACAGGGGCGACCTACGAGCAGTACTTC. Protein sequence: CASSVTGATYEQYF.

The chain uses TRBV14 and TRBJ2-5; D is undetermined. Trimming took 1 base from V and 5 from J, leaving 11 bases between them. There are 14 residues in the CDR3. Germline lookup yields CDR1 SGHDN and CDR2 FVKESK. CDR3 coding DNA: TGTGCCAGCAGCCAAGTCGCGGTCGTCGAGACCCAGTACTTC. Protein product: CASSQVAVVETQYF.

This chain links TRBV18 with TRBJ1-2; D is unclear. Germline V gene data show CDR1 as KGHSH and CDR2 as LQKENI. The CDR3 runs to 15 residues. V lost 3 bases and J 5 bases, leaving 16 bases between the germline ends. The CDR3 region is CASSPSRGEGYGYTF. In nucleotides, the CDR3 is TGTGCCAGCTCACCCTCCCGTGGGGAAGGGTATGGCTACACCTTC.

The chain combines TRBV9 with TRBJ2-3, with D possibly being TRBD2 (5 bases). CDR1 SGDLS and CDR2 YYNGEE come from the germline V gene. V dropped 4 bases and J dropped 2 bases, with 14 bases sitting between them. The CDR3 has 15 residues. In nucleotides, the CDR3 is TGTGCCAGCAGCCCGCAAGAGGGCATCACAGATACGCAGTATTTT. This gives the protein CASSPQEGITDTQYF.

The genes are TRBV28 and TRBJ1-5; weak D call: TRBD1 (5 bases). V was clipped by 7 bases and J by 5 bases, with 18 bases between them. The CDR3 has 15 amino acids. Germline V gene sequence: CDR1 MDHEN, CDR2 SYDVKM. CDR3 coding DNA: TGTGCCAGCATCCCCGGGGGGGAGGGCGATCAGCCCCAGCATTTT. Translated, it gives CASIPGGEGDQPQHF.

The chain has TRBV19 and TRBJ1-4; 8 positions match TRBD1. CDR3 size: 16 residues. With V trimmed by 4 bases and J by 3 bases, 7 bases remained unmatched. The germline gives CDR1 LNHDA, CDR2 SQIVND (reference sequence). The CDR3 DNA sequence: TGTGCCAGTAGTAGGGGACAGGCGGCTTCTAATGAAAAACTGTTTTTT. Translating it yields CASSRGQAASNEKLFF. The full variable domain, completed using reference TRBV19 and TRBJ1-4, is DGGITQSPKYLFRKEGQNVTLSCEQNLNHDAMYWYRQDPGQGLRLIYYSQIVNDFQKGDIAEGYSVSREKKESFPLTVTSAQKNPTAFYLCASSRGQAASNEKLFFGSGTQLSVL.

The genes are TRBV30 and TRBJ2-5, with a tentative D call TRBD1 (6 bases). Between the trimmed V and J ends, which lost 8 bases and 2 bases, there was a span of 15 bases. CDR3 length equals 13 residues. Germline assignment: CDR1 GTSNPN and CDR2 SVGIG (reference sequence). CDR3 bases: TGTGCCGTCGCTGGGACACCGCAAGAGACCCAGTACTTC. This translates into CAVAGTPQETQYF.

This rearrangement joins TRBV4-2 to TRBJ1-2, with D uncertain. The CDR3 sequence is 11 residues long. Germline CDR1 and CDR2: LGHNA and YNFKEQ. Trimming cost V 4 bases and J 9 bases, with 9 bases left between them. CDR3 sequence: CASSLTDRYTF. For the CDR3, the DNA is TGTGCCAGCAGCCTAACTGACCGCTACACCTTC.

V gene TRBV27 combines with J gene TRBJ2-7; D is possibly TRBD1 (5 bases). The length of the CDR3 is 18 residues. Trimming removed 4 bases at V and 5 bases at J, with 27 bases between. Germline V gene sequence: CDR1 MNHEY, CDR2 SMNVEV (reference sequence). CDR3 sequence: CASSYLAGRGRIGDEQYF. The CDR3 bases are TGTGCCAGCAGTTACTTAGCTGGAAGGGGCCGTATTGGGGACGAGCAGTACTTC.

The chain links TRBV6-5 to TRBJ2-3; the D gene is possibly TRBD2 (6 bases). CDR1 MNHEY and CDR2 SVGAGI come from the germline V gene. Between the trimmed V and J ends, which lost 3 bases and 7 bases, there was a span of 11 bases. The CDR3 length is 13 residues. This CDR3 reads CASSYKEGNTQYF. The CDR3 region has the DNA TGTGCCAGCAGTTATAAGGAGGGAAATACGCAGTATTTT.

CDR3 amino acids: CASGLVHGGVGDTQYF. The CDR3 nucleotides are TGTGCTAGTGGTTTGGTACATGGGGGAGTGGGAGATACGCAGTATTTT. The chain joins TRBV12-5 to TRBJ2-3; D tentatively fits TRBD1 or TRBD2 (5 bases each). The ends were cut back, 0 bases at V and 5 bases at J, with 15 bases in the middle. CDR3 length equals 16 residues. Germline V gene lookup returns CDR1 LGHNT and CDR2 FRNRAP.

The V gene is TRBV27, the J gene TRBJ1-1; D is unclear. With 2 bases removed from V and 2 bases from J, the gap between germline ends came to 12 bases. The CDR3 contains 15 residues. The germline CDR1 and CDR2 sequences are MNHEY and SMNVEV (reference sequence). The CDR3 DNA reads as TGTGCCAGCAGTTTACTATTAGGGTTCAACACTGAAGCTTTCTTT. Its protein is CASSLLLGFNTEAFF.

The V call is TRBV28, the J call TRBJ1-5; 9 bases are shared with TRBD1. The CDR3 is 16 residues long. After removal of 4 bases from V and 7 bases from J, the junction contained 11 bases not matched to a gene. The germline V gene has CDR1 MDHEN and CDR2 SYDVKM. For the CDR3, the DNA is TGTGCCAGCAGTTCGCCCCGGACAGGGGTGTCCCAGCCCCAGCATTTT. Its translation is CASSSPRTGVSQPQHF.

The chain uses TRBV19 and TRBJ2-7; maybe TRBD1 (5 bases). The germline V gene has CDR1 LNHDA and CDR2 SQIVND (reference sequence). The CDR3 contains 13 residues. V gave up 6 bases and J gave up 2 bases, with 11 bases separating them. The CDR3, as DNA: TGTGCCAGTAGAGGGGTTACCCCCTACGAGCAGTACTTC. Translated, it gives CASRGVTPYEQYF. The variable domain in full, completed from reference TRBV19 and TRBJ2-7, reads DGGITQSPKYLFRKEGQNVTLSCEQNLNHDAMYWYRQDPGQGLRLIYYSQIVNDFQKGDIAEGYSVSREKKESFPLTVTSAQKNPTAFYLCASRGVTPYEQYFGPGTRLTVT.

This sequence joins TRBV27 and TRBJ2-1; 14 bases map to TRBD2. The germline V gene has CDR1 MNHEY and CDR2 SMNVEV (reference sequence). The CDR3 is 16 amino acids. Unmatched junction bases numbered 7, after V lost 5 bases and J lost 7 bases. This CDR3 reads CASSSGLAGGGNEQFF. CDR3 DNA: TGTGCCAGCAGTAGCGGACTAGCGGGAGGAGGGAATGAGCAGTTCTTC.